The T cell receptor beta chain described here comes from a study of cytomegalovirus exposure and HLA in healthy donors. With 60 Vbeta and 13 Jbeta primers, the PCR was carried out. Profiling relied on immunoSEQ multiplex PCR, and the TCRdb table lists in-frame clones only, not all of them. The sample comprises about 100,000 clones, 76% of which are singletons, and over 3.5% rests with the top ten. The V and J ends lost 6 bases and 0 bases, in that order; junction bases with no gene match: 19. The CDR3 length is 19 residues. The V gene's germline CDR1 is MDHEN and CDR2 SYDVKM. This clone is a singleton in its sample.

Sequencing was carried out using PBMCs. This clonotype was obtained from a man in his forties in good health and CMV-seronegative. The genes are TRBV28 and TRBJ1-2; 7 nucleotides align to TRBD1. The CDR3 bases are TGTGCCAGCAGCCCTGGCTTCTTTGAAGGGGGCTACTCTAACTATGGCTACACCTTC. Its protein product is CASSPGFFEGGYSNYGYTF.